This entry concerns a single T cell receptor beta chain. CDR3 length equals 15 residues. The ends were cut back, 2 bases at V and 4 bases at J, with 16 bases in the middle. Germline loops: CDR1 SGHRS, CDR2 YFSETQ. Generated by immunoSEQ multiplex PCR, the TCRdb table keeps only in-frame clones and is missing some. The data contain about 190,000 clones, approximately 79% of them singletons. This sample stems from a study of blood T cell repertoires in COVID-19. This receptor was obtained from a woman between 70 and 85 years old with acute or convalescent COVID-19. This rearrangement joins TRBV5-1 to TRBJ2-7; a possible D gene is TRBD2 (5 bases). Specimen: peripheral blood. CDR3 DNA sequence: TGCGCCAGCAGCTTTTACGTGGGAGAGGTTTACGAGCAGTACTTC. It specifies CASSFYVGEVYEQYF.